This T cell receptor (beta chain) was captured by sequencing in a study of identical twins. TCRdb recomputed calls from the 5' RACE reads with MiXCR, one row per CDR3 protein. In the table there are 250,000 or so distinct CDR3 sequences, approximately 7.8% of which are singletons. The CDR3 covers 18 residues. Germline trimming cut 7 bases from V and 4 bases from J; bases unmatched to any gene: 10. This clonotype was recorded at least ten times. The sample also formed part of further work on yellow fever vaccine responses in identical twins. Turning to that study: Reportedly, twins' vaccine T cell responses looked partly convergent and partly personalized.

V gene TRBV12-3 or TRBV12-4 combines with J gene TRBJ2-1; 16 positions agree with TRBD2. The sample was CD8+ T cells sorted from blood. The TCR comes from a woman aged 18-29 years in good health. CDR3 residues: CASNNPGTSGRGYNEQFF. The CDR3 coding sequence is TGTGCCAGCAACAACCCCGGGACTAGCGGGAGGGGTTACAATGAGCAGTTCTTC.